The 26 T cell receptor beta chains in this list originate from one sample, sequenced in a study of CXCR3-negative and CXCR3-positive naive CD8 T cells. Study-wide results and caveats: In CXCR3-positive naive cells, the TRB CDR3s were more hydrophobic than in CXCR3-negative naive cells.

These TCRs are of unknown antigen specificity. The TRB cDNA libraries were prepared by 5' RACE with UMI labels. TCRdb processed the 5' RACE reads again and assigns one entry to each CDR3 protein, with no DNA. Its clone listing holds over 150,000 distinct CDR3 sequences. The specimen sequenced was naive CXCR3+ CD8+ T cells from blood. Subset described: CD45RO-CCR7+CD27+CD95- naive CD8+ T cells expressing CXCR3 (TNR3+). These receptors were collected from a human donor in good health. Some clones in this sample may be carry-over from other donors' samples.

This chain joins TRBV4-1 and TRBJ2-1. Germline V gene lookup returns CDR1 MGHRA and CDR2 YSYEKL. This CDR3 contains 14 residues. CDR3 in amino acids: CASSQEIGDNEQFF.

This chain links TRBV29-1 with TRBJ2-7; the TCRdb call, TRBD1, lacks DNA for checking. There are 16 residues in the CDR3. Germline lookup yields CDR1 SQVTM and CDR2 ANQGSEA. CDR3 in amino acids: CSVEGGQGVGIYEQYF.

The CDR3 sequence: CASSPFVQRDINEQFF. V usage is TRBV7-2 and J usage is TRBJ2-1; without DNA, the TCRdb call of TRBD2 cannot be checked. The CDR3 spans 16 residues. Germline CDR1 is SGHTA and CDR2 is FQGNSA.

The genes are TRBV9 and TRBJ1-2. Per the germline V gene, CDR1 is SGDLS and CDR2 is YYNGEE. CDR3 length: 11 residues. The CDR3 is CASSVGKSYTF.

J is TRBJ2-7 and V is TRBV14; the D call of TRBD2 rests on TCRdb alone, since no DNA is present to check it. Germline V gene data show CDR1 as SGHDN and CDR2 as FVKESK. The CDR3 is made up of 15 amino acids. CDR3 amino acids: CASSHLAGTPYEQYF. Full variable domain (rest looked up from reference TRBV14 and TRBJ2-7): EAGVTQFPSHSVIEKGQTVTLRCDPISGHDNLYWYRRVMGKEIKFLLHFVKESKQDESGMPNNRFLAERTGGTYSTLKVQPAELEDSGVYFCASSHLAGTPYEQYFGPGTRLTVT.

The chain uses TRBV7-2 and TRBJ2-7. Germline V gene lookup returns CDR1 SGHTA and CDR2 FQGNSA. The CDR3 contains 15 residues. The CDR3 sequence is CASSPHFSKHYEQYF.

The V gene is TRBV5-4, the J gene TRBJ2-1; absent DNA, TCRdb's TRBD2 call cannot be checked. This CDR3 spans 15 amino acids. CDR1 is SGHNT and CDR2 is YYREEE in the germline V gene (reference sequence). The CDR3 sequence is CASSFGTIIGNEQFF.

This chain connects TRBV7-9 to TRBJ1-1; TCRdb's assignment of TRBD1 cannot be checked, as there is no DNA. The CDR3 contains 12 residues. Per germline, CDR1 SEHNR and CDR2 FQNEAQ (reference sequence). The CDR3: CASRQGAVGAFF.

V usage is TRBV9 and J usage is TRBJ2-2; absent DNA, TCRdb's TRBD2 call cannot be checked. Germline V gene sequence: CDR1 SGDLS, CDR2 YYNGEE. CDR3 length: 16 amino acids. CDR3 protein: CASSEGGTAYTGELFF.

The gene calls are TRBV28 and TRBJ2-1; the D call of TRBD2 rests on TCRdb alone, since no DNA is present to check it. The germline V gene has CDR1 MDHEN and CDR2 SYDVKM. This CDR3 spans 14 amino acids. The chain's CDR3 is CASIPTSGDSEQFF. Full variable domain (rest looked up from reference TRBV28 and TRBJ2-1): DVKVTQSSRYLVKRTGEKVFLECVQDMDHENMFWYRQDPGLGLRLIYFSYDVKMKEKGDIPEGYSVSREKKERFSLILESASTNQTSMYLCASIPTSGDSEQFFGPGTRLTVL.

The chain combines TRBV30 with TRBJ2-2; the TCRdb call, TRBD1, lacks DNA for checking. CDR1 and CDR2 (germline): GTSNPN, SVGIG (reference sequence). The CDR3 extends over 15 amino acids. The CDR3 loop is CAWSLRTVNTGELFF.

The chain has TRBV5-1 and TRBJ2-7. The CDR3 loop spans 13 amino acids. Germline assignment: CDR1 SGHRS and CDR2 YFSETQ. The CDR3 here is CASSLIGAHEQYF.

The genes are TRBV29-1 and TRBJ2-1; TCRdb's assignment of TRBD1 cannot be checked, as there is no DNA. The CDR3 has 14 residues. The germline gives CDR1 SQVTM, CDR2 ANQGSEA. CDR3 residues: CSVEKAGTYNEQFF.

J is TRBJ2-2 and V is TRBV7-3; TCRdb picks TRBD2, but there is no DNA to check that call. Germline V lookup: CDR1 SGHTA, CDR2 FQGTGA. CDR3 size: 17 residues. CDR3 amino acids: CASSPSAGGPFTGELFF.

The rearrangement joins TRBV10-3 to TRBJ2-5; TCRdb returns TRBD1, unconfirmable since there is no DNA. The CDR3 runs to 12 residues. Per germline, CDR1 ENHRY and CDR2 SYGVKD. The CDR3: CATRGEQETQYF.

V gene TRBV12-3 or TRBV12-4 combines with J gene TRBJ2-1; absent DNA, TCRdb's TRBD2 call cannot be checked. The CDR3 has 15 amino acids. CDR3 protein: CASSPKTGTANEQFF.

V gene TRBV19 combines with J gene TRBJ2-7. This CDR3 region has 14 residues. Germline lookup yields CDR1 LNHDA and CDR2 SQIVND (reference sequence). This CDR3 reads CASRVTGNSYEQYF.

V is TRBV29-1 and J is TRBJ1-5. The CDR3 has 14 amino acids. Germline V CDR1 and CDR2: SQVTM, ANQGSEA. This CDR3 reads CSVPSSDGNQPQHF. The variable domain in full, completed from reference TRBV29-1 and TRBJ1-5, reads SAVISQKPSRDICQRGTSLTIQCQVDSQVTMMFWYRQQPGQSLTLIATANQGSEATYESGFVIDKFPISRPNLTFSTLTVSNMSPEDSSIYLCSVPSSDGNQPQHFGDGTRLSIL.

The V call is TRBV11-2, the J call TRBJ1-2; lacking DNA, the TRBD1 call made by TCRdb goes unchecked. The CDR3 length is 16 residues. Germline V lookup: CDR1 SGHAT, CDR2 FQNNGV. The CDR3 loop is CASSLRQALWDYGYTF.

The genes are TRBV29-1 and TRBJ2-7. CDR1 and CDR2 from the germline V gene are SQVTM and ANQGSEA. CDR3 length: 12 residues. CDR3 amino acids: CSAWGDYYEQYF.

The chain uses TRBV29-1 and TRBJ2-7; the TRBD1 assignment by TCRdb is unverifiable without DNA. The length of the CDR3 is 16 residues. Germline assignment: CDR1 SQVTM and CDR2 ANQGSEA. This CDR3 is CSVGAGGQGGVYEQYF.

The V call is TRBV15, the J call TRBJ1-4; checking the TCRdb D call of TRBD1 is not possible without DNA. Germline CDR1 reads LNHNV; CDR2 reads YYDKDF (reference sequence). The CDR3 is made up of 17 amino acids. CDR3 region: CATSSPGTGITNEKLFF. Looking up the rest from reference TRBV15 and TRBJ1-4 gives the full variable domain: DAMVIQNPRYQVTQFGKPVTLSCSQTLNHNVMYWYQQKSSQAPKLLFHYYDKDFNNEADTPDNFQSRRPNTSFCFLDIRSPGLGDTAMYLCATSSPGTGITNEKLFFGSGTQLSVL.

V and J are TRBV10-3 and TRBJ2-1. This CDR3 is built from 15 residues. The germline gives CDR1 ENHRY, CDR2 SYGVKD. CDR3: CAISESTERYNEQFF.

The chain couples TRBV4-2 to TRBJ1-1; TCRdb's D call of TRBD1 is untestable without DNA. Germline V gives CDR1 LGHNA, CDR2 YNFKEQ. The CDR3 runs 13 residues. CDR3 in amino acids: CASGKTGKTEAFF.

V and J are TRBV5-5 and TRBJ2-3; the TRBD1 assignment by TCRdb is unverifiable without DNA. This CDR3 contains 16 residues. Germline assignment: CDR1 SGHKS and CDR2 YYEKEE (reference sequence). The CDR3: CASSSVPGQSTDTQYF.

The rearrangement links TRBV5-1 to TRBJ1-1; TCRdb outputs TRBD1, but without DNA this stays unchecked. The CDR3 has 14 residues. CDR1 and CDR2 from the germline V gene are SGHRS and YFSETQ. CDR3 region: CASSLATGAPEAFF.